Presented here are 10 T cell receptor beta chains from one specimen sequenced in a study of molecular identifiers for immune sequencing clone quantification. Each CDR3 protein gets one entry after TCRdb re-called the PCR reads with MiXCR. Of over 600,000 distinct CDR3 sequences in the sample, 15% to 20% were seen once. Sequencing input: naive CD8+ T cells from blood, with Jurkat cell RNA spiked in. Subset in this sample: FACS-sorted CD8+CD4-CCR7+CD45RA+ naive T cells. These receptors all stem from a human donor in good health. Some libraries in this study had Jurkat cell RNA spiked in.

This chain links TRBV4-3 with TRBJ1-1; 7 bases match TRBD1. Germline V gene data show CDR1 as LGHNA and CDR2 as YSLEER. Trimming took 1 base from V and 3 from J; bases not matched to a gene: 8. The CDR3 contains 16 residues. The CDR3 coding sequence is TGCGCCAGCAGCCAAGCGTCAGGGGGAATGGACACTGAAGCTTTCTTT. This gives the protein CASSQASGGMDTEAFF.

There are many counts of this clonotype. The rearrangement uses TRBV7-9 and TRBJ2-7, with 7 nucleotides matching TRBD1. The CDR3 contains 15 residues. Per germline, CDR1 SEHNR and CDR2 FQNEAQ (reference sequence). V lost 3 bases, J lost 9 bases, and 14 bases stayed unmatched. The DNA of the CDR3 is TGTGCCAGCAGCTTTTCGGGGACAGCCTACGTGGGGCAGTACTTC. Amino acids: CASSFSGTAYVGQYF.

There are a few counts of this clonotype. The chain uses TRBV27 and TRBJ1-1, with a possible D match to TRBD1 (5 bases). The germline CDR1 and CDR2 sequences are MNHEY and SMNVEV (reference sequence). Trimming took off 3 bases at V and 4 bases at J, with 12 bases between the two ends. The CDR3 length is 14 residues. Written as DNA, the CDR3 is TGTGCCAGCAGTTTGACGGTGACAGTCACTGAAGCTTTCTTT. As protein: CASSLTVTVTEAFF.

The rearrangement uses TRBV27 and TRBJ1-1; 7 positions agree with TRBD1. Trimming cost V 7 bases and J 0 bases; bases outside gene matches: 14. CDR1 and CDR2 (germline): MNHEY, SMNVEV (reference sequence). This CDR3 has 17 amino acids. CDR3 sequence reads: CASNDHSTGLMNTEAFF. The CDR3, as DNA: TGTGCCAGCAACGACCATTCGACAGGGCTTATGAACACTGAAGCTTTCTTT.

This chain connects TRBV12-3 or TRBV12-4 to TRBJ1-1; 11 positions match TRBD1. The CDR3 covers 17 residues. The ends lost 6 bases at V and 5 bases at J; junction bases unmatched: 14. CDR3 nucleotides: TGTGCCAGCAGCAGCCGGGACAGGGGGAGAGGTGAGACTGAAGCTTTCTTT. Protein product: CASSSRDRGRGETEAFF.

This clonotype has only a few counts. This chain connects TRBV6-2 or TRBV6-3 to TRBJ2-3; tentatively, D is TRBD2 (5 bases). From germline, CDR1 is MNHEY and CDR2 SVGEGT. V shed 7 bases and J shed 5 bases, with 19 bases lying between them. The CDR3 has 15 residues. The CDR3 nucleotides are TGTGCCAGCACCAAGCAGGCTAGCATGGGAGATACGCAGTATTTT. Protein: CASTKQASMGDTQYF.

Many counts were recorded for this clonotype. The chain carries TRBV25-1 and TRBJ2-1, with D perhaps being TRBD1 or TRBD2 (6 bases each). The CDR3 is 15 amino acids. V was cut by 2 bases and J by 4 bases, with 12 bases left in between. The germline V gene has CDR1 MGHDK and CDR2 SYGVNS. CDR3 DNA: TGTGCCAGCAGTGAAGTGGGGGGCAATTACAATGAGCAGTTCTTC. It translates to CASSEVGGNYNEQFF.

About this clonotype: One end of the junction does not line up with germline, which may come from a read error. This chain uses TRBV2 with TRBJ1-6; D gene unclear. The length of the CDR3 is 14 residues. The germline CDR1 and CDR2 sequences are SNHLY and FYNNEI. The CDR3 sequence: CASSEVTGRSPPHF. CDR3 nucleotides: TGTGCCAGCAGTGAAGTCACCGGAAGATCACCCCCCCACTTT.

Ten or more counts support this clonotype. The chain has TRBV27 and TRBJ1-2; 7 bases agree with TRBD1. This CDR3 comprises 14 residues. V gave up 2 bases and J gave up 4 bases; unmatched junction bases: 4. Germline-derived CDR1 and CDR2 are MNHEY and SMNVEV (reference sequence). The CDR3 sequence: CASSLRGGSYGYTF. CDR3 nucleotides: TGTGCCAGCAGTTTAAGAGGGGGCAGCTATGGCTACACCTTC.

Turning to this clonotype: A much larger clone differs by one base, so this may be a read error. The chain has TRBV4-2 and TRBJ2-3; 8 bases agree with TRBD1. The germline CDR1 and CDR2 sequences are LGHNA and YNFKEQ. There are 16 residues in the CDR3. J was trimmed by 3 bases and V by 1 base; bases with no gene match: 6. CDR3 sequence reads: CASSQGRTGFTDTQYF. As DNA, the CDR3 is TGTGCCAGCAGCCAAGGTCGGACAGGGTTTACAGATACGCAGTATTTT.